This T cell receptor (beta chain) is drawn from a study of patients and donors after allogeneic stem cell transplantation. A single record per CDR3 protein comes from TCRdb applying MiXCR to the RT-PCR reads. The table includes 200,000 to 250,000 distinct CDR3 sequences, over 12% detected once. The CDR3 is 13 residues long. In germline, CDR1 is MGHDK, CDR2 SYGVNS. V lost 7 bases, J lost 10 bases, and 1 base stayed unmatched. What was sequenced was blood, either unsorted or a sorted T cell fraction (not recorded which). The receptor comes from a human donor who was either an allogeneic HSCT recipient or a stem cell or donor lymphocyte infusion donor (not recorded which). It is not recorded whose cells these are; they may come from a transplant donor. The rearrangement uses TRBV25-1 and TRBJ2-1; 16 bases fit TRBD2. DNA of the CDR3: TGTGCCAGCACGGGACTAGCGGGGGGGGAGCAGTTCTTC. Its translation is CASTGLAGGEQFF.